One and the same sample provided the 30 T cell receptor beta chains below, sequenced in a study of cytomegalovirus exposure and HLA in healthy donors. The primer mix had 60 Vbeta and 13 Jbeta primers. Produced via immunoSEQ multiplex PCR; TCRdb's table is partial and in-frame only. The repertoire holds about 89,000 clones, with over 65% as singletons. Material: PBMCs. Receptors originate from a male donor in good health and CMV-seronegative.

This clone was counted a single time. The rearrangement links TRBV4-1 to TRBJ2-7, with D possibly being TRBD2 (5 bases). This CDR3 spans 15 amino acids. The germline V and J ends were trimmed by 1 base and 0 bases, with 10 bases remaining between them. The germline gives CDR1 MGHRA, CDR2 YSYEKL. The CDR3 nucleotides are TGCGCCAGCAGCCAAGTGTTGGGGAGCTCCTACGAGCAGTACTTC. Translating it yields CASSQVLGSSYEQYF.

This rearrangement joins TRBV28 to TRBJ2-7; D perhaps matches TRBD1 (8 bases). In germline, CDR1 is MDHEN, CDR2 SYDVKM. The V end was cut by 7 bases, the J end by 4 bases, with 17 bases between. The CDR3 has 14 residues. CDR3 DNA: TGTGCCAGCATTAAAACAGGGGGGGATTACGAGCAGTACTTC. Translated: CASIKTGGDYEQYF.

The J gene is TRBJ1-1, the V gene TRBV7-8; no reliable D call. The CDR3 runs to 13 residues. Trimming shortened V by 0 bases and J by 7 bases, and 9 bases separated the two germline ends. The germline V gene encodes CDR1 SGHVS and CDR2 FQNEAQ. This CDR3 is CASSLARRFEAFF. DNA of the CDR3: TGTGCCAGCAGCTTAGCCCGGAGGTTTGAAGCTTTCTTT.

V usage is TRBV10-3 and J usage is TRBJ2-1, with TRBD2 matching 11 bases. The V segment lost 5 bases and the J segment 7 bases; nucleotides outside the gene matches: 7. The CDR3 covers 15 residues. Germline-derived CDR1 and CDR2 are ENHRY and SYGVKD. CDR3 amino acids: CAISKTSGEGNEQFF. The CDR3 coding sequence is TGTGCCATCAGTAAGACTAGCGGGGAAGGGAATGAGCAGTTCTTC.

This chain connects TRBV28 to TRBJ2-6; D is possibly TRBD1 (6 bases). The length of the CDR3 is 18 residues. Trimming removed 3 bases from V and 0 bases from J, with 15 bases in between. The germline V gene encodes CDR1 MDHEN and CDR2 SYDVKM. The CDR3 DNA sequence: TGTGCCAGCAGTTTGGGGGCTAGTGGACACTCTGGGGCCAACGTCCTGACTTTC. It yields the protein CASSLGASGHSGANVLTF. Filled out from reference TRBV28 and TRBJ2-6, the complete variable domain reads DVKVTQSSRYLVKRTGEKVFLECVQDMDHENMFWYRQDPGLGLRLIYFSYDVKMKEKGDIPEGYSVSREKKERFSLILESASTNQTSMYLCASSLGASGHSGANVLTFGAGSRLTVL.

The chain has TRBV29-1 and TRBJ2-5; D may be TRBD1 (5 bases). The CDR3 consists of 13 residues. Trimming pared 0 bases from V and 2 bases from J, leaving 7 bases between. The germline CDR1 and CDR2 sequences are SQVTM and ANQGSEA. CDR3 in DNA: TGCAGCGTTGAAGAAACAGGACAAGAGACCCAGTACTTC. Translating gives CSVEETGQETQYF.

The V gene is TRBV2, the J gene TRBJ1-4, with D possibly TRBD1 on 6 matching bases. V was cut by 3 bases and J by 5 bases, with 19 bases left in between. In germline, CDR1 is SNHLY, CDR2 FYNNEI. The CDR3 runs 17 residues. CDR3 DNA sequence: TGTGCCAGCAGTGACCGCAGGGGAGGGGGGGAAAATGAAAAACTGTTTTTT. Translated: CASSDRRGGGENEKLFF. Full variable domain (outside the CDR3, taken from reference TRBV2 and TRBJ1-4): EPEVTQTPSHQVTQMGQEVILRCVPISNHLYFYWYRQILGQKVEFLVSFYNNEISEKSEIFDDQFSVERPDGSNFTLKIRSTKLEDSAMYFCASSDRRGGGENEKLFFGSGTQLSVL.

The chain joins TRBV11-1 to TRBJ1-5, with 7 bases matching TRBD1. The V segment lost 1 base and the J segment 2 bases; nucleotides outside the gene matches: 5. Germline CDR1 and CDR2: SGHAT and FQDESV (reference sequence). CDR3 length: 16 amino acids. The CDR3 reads CASSLGRGGGNQPQHF. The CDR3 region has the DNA TGTGCCAGCAGCTTAGGTAGAGGGGGCGGCAATCAGCCCCAGCATTTT.

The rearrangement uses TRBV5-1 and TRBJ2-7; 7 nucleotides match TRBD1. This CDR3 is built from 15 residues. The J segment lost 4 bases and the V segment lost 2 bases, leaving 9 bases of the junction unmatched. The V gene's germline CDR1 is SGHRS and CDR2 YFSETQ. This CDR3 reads CASSFAGTEIYEQYF. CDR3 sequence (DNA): TGCGCCAGCAGCTTCGCCGGGACAGAAATTTACGAGCAGTACTTC.

The CDR3, as DNA: TGCGCCAGCAGCCAAGATCGAGCGGGAGTCAGTACAGATACGCAGTATTTT. Its translation is CASSQDRAGVSTDTQYF. The chain is built from TRBV4-3 and TRBJ2-3; 8 bases map to TRBD2. Germline V gives CDR1 LGHNA, CDR2 YSLEER. V lost 0 bases and J lost 3; bases outside the gene matches: 8. CDR3 length: 17 amino acids.

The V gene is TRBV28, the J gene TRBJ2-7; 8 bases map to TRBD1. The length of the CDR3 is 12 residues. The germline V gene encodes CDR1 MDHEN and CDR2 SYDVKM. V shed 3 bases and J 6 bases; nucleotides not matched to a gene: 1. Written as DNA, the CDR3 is TGTGCCAGCAGTTTTGACAGGGGCGAGCAGTACTTC. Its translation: CASSFDRGEQYF.

The CDR3 loop is CASSEQGALSYEQYF. In nucleotides, the CDR3 is TGCGCCAGCAGCGAACAGGGGGCCTTAAGCTACGAGCAGTACTTC. This chain uses TRBV5-1 with TRBJ2-7; 9 bases map to TRBD1. Germline CDR1 reads SGHRS; CDR2 reads YFSETQ. The CDR3 loop spans 15 amino acids. Losses at the gene ends were 4 bases for V and 3 bases for J; bases not matched to a gene: 8.

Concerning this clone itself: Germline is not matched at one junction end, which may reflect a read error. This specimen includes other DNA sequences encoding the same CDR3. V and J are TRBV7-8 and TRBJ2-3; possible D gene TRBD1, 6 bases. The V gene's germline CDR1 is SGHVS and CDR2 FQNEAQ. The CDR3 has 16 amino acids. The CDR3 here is CASSPNNGGVTDTQYF. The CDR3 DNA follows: TGTGCCAGCAGCCCAAATAATGGGGGCGTCACAGATACGCAATATTTT.

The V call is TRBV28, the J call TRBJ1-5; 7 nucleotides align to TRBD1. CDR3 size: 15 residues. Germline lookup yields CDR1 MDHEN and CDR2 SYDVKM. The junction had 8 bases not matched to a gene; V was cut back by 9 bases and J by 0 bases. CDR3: CASRTGDYSNQPQHF. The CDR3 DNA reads TGTGCCAGTAGGACAGGCGATTATAGCAATCAGCCCCAGCATTTT.

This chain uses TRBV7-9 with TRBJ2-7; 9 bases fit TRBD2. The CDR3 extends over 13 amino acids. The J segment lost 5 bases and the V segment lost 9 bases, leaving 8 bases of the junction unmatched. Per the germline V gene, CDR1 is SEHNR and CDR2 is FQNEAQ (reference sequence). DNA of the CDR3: TGTGCCAGTGGATCTAGCGGGAAGGACGAGCAGTACTTC. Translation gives CASGSSGKDEQYF.

The CDR3 DNA reads as TGTGCCAGCAGTTACTTCCACAGGGGCTCCGGGGAGACCCAGTACTTC. This translates into CASSYFHRGSGETQYF. V gene TRBV6-5 combines with J gene TRBJ2-5, with 7 bases fitting TRBD1. The CDR3 spans 16 residues. Germline V gene data show CDR1 as MNHEY and CDR2 as SVGAGI. With 1 base clipped from V and 5 bases from J, the junction kept 10 bases outside the gene matches.

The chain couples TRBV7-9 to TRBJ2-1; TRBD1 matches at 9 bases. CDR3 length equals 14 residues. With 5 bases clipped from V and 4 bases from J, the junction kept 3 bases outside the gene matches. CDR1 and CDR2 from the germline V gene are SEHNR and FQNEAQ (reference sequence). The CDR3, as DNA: TGTGCCAGCAGCCCTGACAGGGGGTACAATGAGCAGTTCTTC. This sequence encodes CASSPDRGYNEQFF.

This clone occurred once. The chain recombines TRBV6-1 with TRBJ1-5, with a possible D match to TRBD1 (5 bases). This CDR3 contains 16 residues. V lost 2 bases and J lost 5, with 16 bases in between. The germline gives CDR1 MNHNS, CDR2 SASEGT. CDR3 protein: CASSEPTRAGYQPQHF. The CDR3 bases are TGTGCCAGCAGTGAACCGACCCGGGCAGGGTATCAGCCCCAGCATTTT.

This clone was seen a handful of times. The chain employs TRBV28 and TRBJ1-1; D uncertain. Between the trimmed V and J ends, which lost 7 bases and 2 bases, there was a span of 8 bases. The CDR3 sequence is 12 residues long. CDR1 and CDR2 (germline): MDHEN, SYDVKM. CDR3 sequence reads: CASTEGNTEAFF. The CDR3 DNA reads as TGTGCCAGCACCGAGGGTAACACTGAAGCTTTCTTT.

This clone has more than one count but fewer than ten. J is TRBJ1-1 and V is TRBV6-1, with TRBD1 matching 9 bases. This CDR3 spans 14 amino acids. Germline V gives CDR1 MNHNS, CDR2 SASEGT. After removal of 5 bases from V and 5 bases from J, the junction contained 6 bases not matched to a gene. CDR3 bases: TGTGCCAGCAGTTTCGGACAGGGGAGGACTGAAGCTTTCTTT. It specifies CASSFGQGRTEAFF.

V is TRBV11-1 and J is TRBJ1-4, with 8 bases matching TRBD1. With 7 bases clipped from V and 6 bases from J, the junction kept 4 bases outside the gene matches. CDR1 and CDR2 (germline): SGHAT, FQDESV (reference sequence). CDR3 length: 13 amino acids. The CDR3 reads CASTETGDEKLFF. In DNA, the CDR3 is TGTGCCAGCACGGAGACAGGGGATGAAAAACTGTTTTTT. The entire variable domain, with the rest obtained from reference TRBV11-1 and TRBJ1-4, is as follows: EAEVAQSPRYKITEKSQAVAFWCDPISGHATLYWYRQILGQGPELLVQFQDESVVDDSQLPKDRFSAERLKGVDSTLKIQPAELGDSAMYLCASTETGDEKLFFGSGTQLSVL.

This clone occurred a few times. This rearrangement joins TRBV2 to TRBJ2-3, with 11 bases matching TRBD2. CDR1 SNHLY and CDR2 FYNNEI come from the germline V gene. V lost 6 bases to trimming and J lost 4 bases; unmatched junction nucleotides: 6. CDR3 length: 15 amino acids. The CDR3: CASRRTSGSADTQYF. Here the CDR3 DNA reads TGTGCCAGCAGACGTACTAGCGGGAGTGCAGATACGCAGTATTTT.

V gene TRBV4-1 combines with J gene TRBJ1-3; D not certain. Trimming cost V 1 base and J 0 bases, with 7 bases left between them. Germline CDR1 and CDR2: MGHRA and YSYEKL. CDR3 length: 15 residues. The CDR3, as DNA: TGCGCCAGCAGCCAAGGCCTGAGCTCTGGAAACACCATATATTTT. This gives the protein CASSQGLSSGNTIYF.

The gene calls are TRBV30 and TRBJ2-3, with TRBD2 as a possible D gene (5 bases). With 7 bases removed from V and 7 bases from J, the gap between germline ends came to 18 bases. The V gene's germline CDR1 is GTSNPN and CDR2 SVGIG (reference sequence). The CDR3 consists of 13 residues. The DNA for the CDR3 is TGTGCCTTGTGGGCGGGTGCCCCTTATACGCAGTATTTT. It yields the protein CALWAGAPYTQYF.

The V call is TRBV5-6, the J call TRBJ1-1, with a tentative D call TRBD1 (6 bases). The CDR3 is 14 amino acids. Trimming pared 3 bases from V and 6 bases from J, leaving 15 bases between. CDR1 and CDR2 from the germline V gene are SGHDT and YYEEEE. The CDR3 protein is CASSSEKQGSEAFF. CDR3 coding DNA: TGTGCCAGCAGCTCCGAAAAACAGGGCTCTGAAGCTTTCTTT.

For the CDR3, the DNA is TGTGCCAGCACTCGGGACAGCGCGAACACAGATACGCAGTATTTT. It translates to CASTRDSANTDTQYF. This rearrangement joins TRBV27 to TRBJ2-3, with 7 bases that match TRBD1. J gave up 2 bases and V 7 bases, and 9 bases lay outside the gene matches. The CDR3 consists of 15 residues. Germline CDR1 and CDR2: MNHEY and SMNVEV (reference sequence).

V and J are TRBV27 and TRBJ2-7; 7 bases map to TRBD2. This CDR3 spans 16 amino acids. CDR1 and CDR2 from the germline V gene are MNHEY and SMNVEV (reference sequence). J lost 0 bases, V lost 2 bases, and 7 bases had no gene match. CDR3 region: CASSLILAGSSYEQYF. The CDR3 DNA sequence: TGTGCCAGCAGTTTAATATTAGCGGGTAGCTCCTACGAGCAGTACTTC.

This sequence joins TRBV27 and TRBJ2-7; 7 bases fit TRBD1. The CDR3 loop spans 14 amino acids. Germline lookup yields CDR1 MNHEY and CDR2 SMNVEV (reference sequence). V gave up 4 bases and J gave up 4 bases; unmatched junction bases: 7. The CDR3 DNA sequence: TGTGCCAGCAGTTCTCGGGACAGATATTACGAGCAGTACTTC. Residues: CASSSRDRYYEQYF.

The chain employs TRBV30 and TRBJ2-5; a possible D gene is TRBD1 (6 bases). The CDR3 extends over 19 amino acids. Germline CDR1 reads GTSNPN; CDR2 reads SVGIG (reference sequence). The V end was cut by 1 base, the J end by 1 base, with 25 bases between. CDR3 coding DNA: TGTGCCTGGAGTGGGTACCGGGACATCCTAACACGTCCCCAAGAGACCCAGTACTTC. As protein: CAWSGYRDILTRPQETQYF.

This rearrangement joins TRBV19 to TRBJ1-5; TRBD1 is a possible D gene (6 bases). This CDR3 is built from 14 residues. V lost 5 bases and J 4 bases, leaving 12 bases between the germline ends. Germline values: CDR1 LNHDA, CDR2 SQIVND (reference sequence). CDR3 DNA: TGTGCCAGTAGTGTTGTACAGGGAAATCAGCCCCAGCATTTT. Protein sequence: CASSVVQGNQPQHF.